This record concerns one TCR beta chain sequence. These data originate in a study of blood T cell repertoires in COVID-19. Looking at the study overall: Italy, Spain and the United States were the sources of the convalescent and acute COVID-19 samples.

Trimming stripped 0 bases from V and 9 bases from J, with 17 bases between. CDR1 and CDR2 from the germline V gene are MRHNA and SNTAGT. The CDR3 length is 15 residues. Living in 20 to 30 US areas, the participants were between roughly 18 and 89 years of age. Donors in Cohort 3 counted as recovered after two negative PCRs, clearance, or symptom resolution. In the original workflow: Amplifying reference gene primers gave estimates of nucleated cell counts. TCRdb keeps only in-frame clones here, not all; method: immunoSEQ multiplex PCR. That table is the source of V, J and clone size, and D and trimming were worked out from the DNA. The sample has 140,000 to 150,000 clones; just over 85% are singletons.

This chain connects TRBV6-4 to TRBJ1-2; a weak D match, TRBD1 (6 bases). This clonotype was sampled from a middle-aged man who had recovered from COVID-19. What was sequenced was PBMCs or T cells enriched from blood (not recorded which). The CDR3 reads CASSDSGAARQSYTF. Here the CDR3 DNA reads TGTGCCAGCAGTGACTCGGGGGCGGCCCGTCAGAGCTACACCTTC.